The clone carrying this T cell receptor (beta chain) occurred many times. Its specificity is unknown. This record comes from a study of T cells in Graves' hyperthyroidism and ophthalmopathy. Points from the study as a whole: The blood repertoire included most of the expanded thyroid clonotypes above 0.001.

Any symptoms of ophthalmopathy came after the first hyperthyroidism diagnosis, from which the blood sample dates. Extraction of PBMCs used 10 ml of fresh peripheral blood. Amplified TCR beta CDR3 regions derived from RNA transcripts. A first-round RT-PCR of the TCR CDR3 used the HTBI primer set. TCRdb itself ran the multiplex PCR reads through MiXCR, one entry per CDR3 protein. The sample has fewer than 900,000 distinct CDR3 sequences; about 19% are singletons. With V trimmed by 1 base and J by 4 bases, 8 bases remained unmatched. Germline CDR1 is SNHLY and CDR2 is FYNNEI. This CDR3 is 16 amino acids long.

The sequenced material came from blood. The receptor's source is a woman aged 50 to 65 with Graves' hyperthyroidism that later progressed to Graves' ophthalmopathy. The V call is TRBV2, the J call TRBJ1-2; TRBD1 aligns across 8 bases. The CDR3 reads CASSEGAGGIGYGYTF. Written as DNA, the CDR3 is TGTGCCAGCAGTGAAGGGGCAGGGGGCATCGGCTATGGCTACACCTTC.